This T cell receptor beta chain was observed in a study of T cell responses to AZD1222 COVID-19 vaccine. Study-wide findings and caveats: Clonal diversity may have been underestimated in mostly white British donors. Repertoire collection took place solely once the T cell response had peaked. Spike-spanning, vaccine-associated CD4 TCRs were dominant at 160-218 and 743-854. Close to half of spike-specific TCRs reportedly recognize unmutated variant regions.

This table comes from immunoSEQ multiplex PCR, and its TCRdb copy is limited to in-frame clones, with some not included. This sample has tens of thousands of clones, with about 92% found just once. Germline V CDR1 and CDR2: SQVTM, ANQGSEA. There are 10 residues in the CDR3. Trimming removed 7 bases at V and 5 bases at J, with 8 bases between. With regard to this clone: Antigen: not known.

The chain uses TRBV29-1 and TRBJ2-5, with D unclear. The sequence was obtained from an adult in good health. Sample: peripheral blood, taken on day 0 of AZD1222 vaccination. Written as DNA, the CDR3 is TGCAGCGGAGAATTGGAGACCCAGTACTTC. Translating it yields CSGELETQYF.